This TCR beta chain was sequenced in a study of T cell changes during pregnancy in multiple sclerosis. V lost 3 bases and J 7 bases, leaving 14 bases between the germline ends. CDR3 length: 14 amino acids. CDR1 and CDR2 from the germline V gene are SGHRS and YFSETQ. Sequencing used immunoSEQ multiplex PCR; TCRdb keeps in-frame clones, though not all of them. This sample has more than 60,000 clones, with 90% to 95% found just once. The sample here was peripheral blood, taken in the second trimester of pregnancy. This clonotype was obtained from a female donor with multiple sclerosis, enrolled in a pregnancy study. This chain connects TRBV5-1 to TRBJ2-1, with D maybe TRBD1 (7 bases). The CDR3, as DNA: TGCGCCAGCAGCTGGGGGGCAGGGGGGAATGAGCAGTTCTTC. Translated: CASSWGAGGNEQFF.